One and the same sample provided the 10 T cell receptor beta chains below, sequenced in a study of blood T cell repertoires in COVID-19. Generated by immunoSEQ multiplex PCR, the TCRdb table keeps only in-frame clones and is missing some. The repertoire includes approximately 220,000 clones, about 87% of them detected once, and approximately 6% sits in the top ten. The sequencing input was peripheral blood. These receptors were collected from a man in his 60s who had recovered from COVID-19.

Only a few counts were recorded for this clone. V usage is TRBV30 and J usage is TRBJ1-2, with no clear D. V was trimmed by 2 bases and J by 4 bases, leaving 5 bases between them. Germline V CDR1 and CDR2: GTSNPN, SVGIG (reference sequence). The CDR3 is 11 residues long. The CDR3 sequence is CAWSILYGYTF. CDR3 sequence (DNA): TGTGCCTGGAGTATCCTCTATGGCTACACCTTC.

V and J are TRBV5-5 and TRBJ1-6; TRBD1 agrees at 7 bases. Germline CDR1 SGHKS, CDR2 YYEKEE (reference sequence). Unmatched junction bases numbered 1, after V lost 2 bases and J lost 5 bases. This CDR3 is built from 14 residues. The CDR3 here is CASSFGQDNSPLHF. The DNA for the CDR3 is TGTGCCAGCAGCTTCGGACAGGATAATTCACCCCTCCACTTT.

The J gene is TRBJ1-5, the V gene TRBV18; 7 nucleotides line up with TRBD1. The germline V gene encodes CDR1 KGHSH and CDR2 LQKENI. Trimming took 5 bases from V and 4 from J; bases not matched to a gene: 8. The CDR3 consists of 15 residues. This CDR3 reads CASSDNRGVNQPQHF. The CDR3 coding sequence is TGTGCCAGCTCAGATAACAGGGGTGTTAATCAGCCCCAGCATTTT.

CDR3 coding DNA: TGCAGCGTTGAAGACCAGGGAACTGGAAACACCATATATTTT. The encoded protein is CSVEDQGTGNTIYF. The gene calls are TRBV29-1 and TRBJ1-3, with D perhaps TRBD1 (5 bases). The CDR3 runs 14 residues. The germline V and J ends were trimmed by 0 bases and 2 bases, with 8 bases remaining between them. From germline, CDR1 is SQVTM and CDR2 ANQGSEA.

This clone was seen a few times. The rearrangement links TRBV30 to TRBJ1-2; D is uncertain. The V gene lost 2 bases and the J gene lost 4 bases, with 5 bases spanning the gap. This CDR3 comprises 11 residues. Germline V CDR1 and CDR2: GTSNPN, SVGIG (reference sequence). In DNA, the CDR3 is TGTGCCTGGAGTAGGAGCTATGGCTACACCTTC. Protein: CAWSRSYGYTF.

This clone came up once. CDR3 nucleotide sequence: TGTGCCAGCAGTTTACAAAGACGGGACGAGCAGTACTTC. It codes for CASSLQRRDEQYF. The chain joins TRBV28 to TRBJ2-7, with D uncertain. The CDR3 length is 13 residues. Trimming removed 2 bases at V and 5 bases at J, with 10 bases between. CDR1 and CDR2 from the germline V gene are MDHEN and SYDVKM. Filled out from reference TRBV28 and TRBJ2-7, the complete variable domain reads DVKVTQSSRYLVKRTGEKVFLECVQDMDHENMFWYRQDPGLGLRLIYFSYDVKMKEKGDIPEGYSVSREKKERFSLILESASTNQTSMYLCASSLQRRDEQYFGPGTRLTVT.

This CDR3 is CASSRLIASTDTQYF. CDR3 in DNA: TGTGCCAGCAGCCGGCTCATAGCTAGCACAGATACGCAGTATTTT. The genes are TRBV7-3 and TRBJ2-3; unclear D gene. From germline, CDR1 is SGHTA and CDR2 FQGTGA. CDR3 size: 15 residues. V lost 5 bases and J lost 0, with 12 bases in between.

This chain joins TRBV2 and TRBJ1-6, with 9 bases that match TRBD1. The germline CDR1 and CDR2 sequences are SNHLY and FYNNEI. The CDR3 runs 12 residues. V shed 9 bases, J shed 10 bases, and the junction held 4 bases outside the gene matches. In nucleotides, the CDR3 is TGTGCCAGAGGGACAGGGAACTCACCCCTCCACTTT. Its protein is CARGTGNSPLHF.

This clone showed up just a few times. V usage is TRBV7-9 and J usage is TRBJ1-3, with D tentatively TRBD1 (5 bases). Trimming left V 5 bases short and J 4 bases short, with 24 bases between. CDR3 size: 18 residues. CDR1 is SEHNR and CDR2 is FQNEAQ in the germline V gene (reference sequence). The CDR3 sequence is CASSPDTGPGGRGNTIYF. CDR3 sequence (DNA): TGTGCCAGCAGCCCCGACACTGGGCCCGGGGGGAGAGGAAACACCATATATTTT.

J is TRBJ2-5 and V is TRBV6-6; 16 positions match TRBD2. CDR3 size: 17 residues. Germline trimming cut 5 bases from V and 6 bases from J; bases unmatched to any gene: 9. Germline CDR1 and CDR2: MNHNY and SVGAGI (reference sequence). The CDR3 sequence: CASSLGTSGGALKTQYF. CDR3 in DNA: TGTGCCAGCAGTCTCGGGACTAGCGGGGGGGCCTTGAAGACCCAGTACTTC.